A single sample gave rise to the 16 T cell receptor beta chains below, sequenced in a study of T cell responses to AZD1222 COVID-19 vaccine. The protocol was immunoSEQ multiplex PCR, while the TCRdb copy is restricted to in-frame clones and leaves out a portion. Among tens of thousands of clones listed, 85% to 90% were seen once. The material was peripheral blood, obtained 28 days after the second AZD1222 dose. The receptors here all came from an adult who received the AZD1222 COVID-19 vaccine.

This chain links TRBV6-1 with TRBJ1-6; possible D gene TRBD1, 5 bases. Germline V CDR1 and CDR2: MNHNS, SASEGT. V was trimmed by 2 bases and J by 5 bases, leaving 22 bases between them. The CDR3 covers 19 residues. CDR3 in amino acids: CASSETHRLGATDNSPLHF. The CDR3 DNA reads as TGTGCCAGCAGTGAAACCCACAGGCTGGGAGCTACGGATAATTCACCCCTCCACTTT.

The chain has TRBV6-4 and TRBJ2-3, with D unclear. Trimming stripped 2 bases from V and 6 bases from J, with 9 bases between. This CDR3 contains 13 residues. Germline loops: CDR1 MRHNA, CDR2 SNTAGT. This CDR3 is CASSDSRADTQYF. CDR3 nucleotide sequence: TGTGCCAGCAGTGACAGTAGGGCCGATACGCAGTATTTT.

V and J are TRBV2 and TRBJ2-7, with 9 positions matching TRBD2. The CDR3 is made up of 13 amino acids. Per the germline V gene, CDR1 is SNHLY and CDR2 is FYNNEI. V dropped 7 bases and J dropped 6; count of bases not matched to a gene: 7. CDR3 amino acids: CASNPAGGSEQYF. The CDR3 DNA follows: TGTGCCAGCAACCCGGCGGGAGGGTCCGAGCAGTACTTC.

This chain uses TRBV28 with TRBJ1-6, with D maybe TRBD1 (5 bases). This CDR3 is built from 15 residues. Trimming removed 6 bases at V and 7 bases at J, with 16 bases between. CDR1 and CDR2 (germline): MDHEN, SYDVKM. The CDR3 is CASSRDPRQNSPLHF. The DNA of the CDR3 is TGTGCCAGCAGCCGAGACCCCCGACAGAATTCACCCCTCCACTTT.

The chain links TRBV5-1 to TRBJ1-2; D might be TRBD1 (5 bases). CDR3 length: 16 amino acids. V dropped 1 base and J dropped 4 bases, with 17 bases sitting between them. The V gene's germline CDR1 is SGHRS and CDR2 YFSETQ. CDR3 bases: TGCGCCAGCAGCTTGACGGGCAGGGAACGGGGCTATGGCTACACCTTC. This codes for CASSLTGRERGYGYTF.

The CDR3 DNA sequence: TGTGCCAGCAGCTTAGGATCAGGGGAGAGTGAAAAACTGTTTTTT. Its translation: CASSLGSGESEKLFF. This rearrangement joins TRBV7-6 to TRBJ1-4, with D possibly TRBD1 on 6 matching bases. Germline assignment: CDR1 SGHVS and CDR2 FNYEAQ. This CDR3 is built from 15 residues. Trimming removed 1 base at V and 7 bases at J, with 13 bases between.

The chain carries TRBV27 and TRBJ1-1; a weak D match, TRBD1 (6 bases). Germline-derived CDR1 and CDR2 are MNHEY and SMNVEV (reference sequence). The CDR3 is 16 amino acids. The ends were cut back, 2 bases at V and 2 bases at J, with 15 bases in the middle. This chain's CDR3 is CASSLRTVDRNTEAFF. The CDR3 coding sequence is TGTGCCAGCAGTTTACGGACAGTCGACCGCAACACTGAAGCTTTCTTT.

V and J are TRBV5-1 and TRBJ1-2; D is unclear. With 0 bases removed from V and 8 bases from J, the gap between germline ends came to 17 bases. Germline lookup yields CDR1 SGHRS and CDR2 YFSETQ. The CDR3 loop spans 15 amino acids. CDR3 in DNA: TGCGCCAGCAGCTTGGAACTTGAGACTTGGAGGGGCTACACCTTC. Translated: CASSLELETWRGYTF. Drawing the rest from reference TRBV5-1 and TRBJ1-2, the complete variable domain is KAGVTQTPRYLIKTRGQQVTLSCSPISGHRSVSWYQQTPGQGLQFLFEYFSETQRNKGNFPGRFSGRQFSNSRSEMNVSTLELGDSALYLCASSLELETWRGYTFGSGTRLTVV.

The CDR3: CASSYSGGFGGELFF. In DNA, the CDR3 is TGTGCCAGCAGTTACTCGGGGGGGTTCGGCGGGGAGCTGTTTTTT. V gene TRBV6-5 combines with J gene TRBJ2-2; 7 nucleotides line up with TRBD2. Germline CDR1 MNHEY, CDR2 SVGAGI. The trim removed 0 bases at V and 7 bases at J, leaving 5 bases unmatched. The CDR3 is 15 residues long.

The chain uses TRBV15 and TRBJ2-7; D is tentatively TRBD1 or TRBD2 (8 bases each). Trimming cost V 5 bases and J 0 bases, with 26 bases left between them. The CDR3 consists of 19 residues. Germline values: CDR1 LNHNV, CDR2 YYDKDF (reference sequence). This CDR3 reads CATSCRQGNSSGCSYEQYF. CDR3 coding DNA: TGTGCCACCAGCTGCCGACAGGGGAATTCTAGCGGGTGCTCCTACGAGCAGTACTTC.

The rearrangement uses TRBV6-1 and TRBJ2-5; 9 bases map to TRBD1. This CDR3 has 16 amino acids. V trimming: 3 bases; J trimming: 3 bases; junction bases outside the gene matches: 8. Germline V gene lookup returns CDR1 MNHNS and CDR2 SASEGT. The chain's CDR3 is CASSDPPGQGKETQYF. CDR3 nucleotide sequence: TGTGCCAGCAGTGACCCACCGGGACAGGGAAAAGAGACCCAGTACTTC.

V gene TRBV6-2 or TRBV6-3 combines with J gene TRBJ2-7, with D perhaps matching TRBD1 (6 bases). Germline CDR1 MNHEY, CDR2 SVGEGT. V was clipped by 2 bases and J by 4 bases, with 15 bases between them. This CDR3 has 15 residues. CDR3 in DNA: TGTGCCAGCAGTTACCAACAGGGAAAGGGGTACGAGCAGTACTTC. Amino acids: CASSYQQGKGYEQYF.

The chain couples TRBV25-1 to TRBJ2-5; TRBD2 is a possible D gene (7 bases). Germline CDR1 reads MGHDK; CDR2 reads SYGVNS. This CDR3 has 14 residues. The V end was cut by 4 bases, the J end by 5 bases, with 14 bases between. The CDR3, as DNA: TGTGCCAGCAGTGGAACCAGGGGAGGGGAGACCCAGTACTTC. Amino acid sequence: CASSGTRGGETQYF. The full variable domain, with the rest looked up from reference TRBV25-1 and TRBJ2-5, is EADIYQTPRYLVIGTGKKITLECSQTMGHDKMYWYQQDPGMELHLIHYSYGVNSTEKGDLSSESTVSRIRTEHFPLTLESARPSHTSQYLCASSGTRGGETQYFGPGTRLLVL.

J is TRBJ2-1 and V is TRBV15; D uncertain. CDR1 LNHNV and CDR2 YYDKDF come from the germline V gene (reference sequence). This CDR3 spans 14 amino acids. V shed 7 bases and J shed 7 bases, with 17 bases lying between them. The CDR3 loop is CATTPIGPRNEQFF. The CDR3 DNA reads TGTGCCACCACCCCGATTGGACCCCGAAATGAGCAGTTCTTC. The whole variable domain, remainder taken from reference TRBV15 and TRBJ2-1, is DAMVIQNPRYQVTQFGKPVTLSCSQTLNHNVMYWYQQKSSQAPKLLFHYYDKDFNNEADTPDNFQSRRPNTSFCFLDIRSPGLGDTAMYLCATTPIGPRNEQFFGPGTRLTVL.

This sequence joins TRBV6-5 and TRBJ1-2, with D possibly being TRBD1 (6 bases). Germline values: CDR1 MNHEY, CDR2 SVGAGI. This CDR3 is built from 14 residues. The V gene lost 0 bases and the J gene lost 2 bases, with 7 bases spanning the gap. The CDR3 region is CASSYSDRNYGYTF. The CDR3 DNA sequence: TGTGCCAGCAGTTACTCCGACAGGAACTATGGCTACACCTTC.

The chain combines TRBV30 with TRBJ1-1; D ambiguous. Germline V CDR1 and CDR2: GTSNPN, SVGIG (reference sequence). V was shortened by 4 bases and J by 1 base, with 13 bases between the two germline ends. This CDR3 spans 14 amino acids. The CDR3 reads CAWNHGDANTEAFF. CDR3 DNA: TGTGCCTGGAATCACGGGGATGCGAACACTGAAGCTTTCTTT.